This TCR beta chain was found in a study of shared clonotypes between healthy human individuals. About the study: Donors, aged 18 to 49, were two women and three men. General study findings and limits: The four-donor shared clonotypes exceeded non-shared clonotypes in generation probability, with non-shared ones scoring lower. Around 5% was the fraction of naive CD4 clonotypes found shared across a handful of donors.

Germline V gene sequence: CDR1 SGHNT, CDR2 YYREEE (reference sequence). Trimming removed 0 bases at V and 0 bases at J, with 5 bases between. This CDR3 contains 14 residues. The protocol was immunoSEQ multiplex PCR, while the TCRdb copy is restricted to in-frame clones and leaves out a portion. The sample gives roughly 500,000 clones, about 96% of which show up once; 0.05% to 0.08% is in the top ten. For this clone: No antigen is known for it.

Input material: naive CD4+ T cells sorted from blood. Subset reported: CD45RA+ positively selected. The V gene is TRBV5-4, the J gene TRBJ2-3; no firm D call. This clonotype was obtained from a woman aged 25 to 39 in good health. The DNA for the CDR3 is TGTGCCAGCAGCTTGGGGGGTAGCACAGATACGCAGTATTTT. It translates to CASSLGGSTDTQYF.